The rows below give T cell receptor beta chains drawn from one sample of a study of cytomegalovirus exposure and HLA in healthy donors. The table came from immunoSEQ multiplex PCR; TCRdb's copy has only in-frame clones and leaves some out. The table shows 85,000 to 100,000 clones, with approximately 86% occurring only once. The sample taken for sequencing was PBMCs. Receptors were obtained from a man in his thirties or forties in good health and CMV-seropositive. The CDR3 runs from the conserved cysteine through the conserved F or W. Fields, in order: D gene, V gene, J gene, clone size, CDR3 DNA, CDR3 protein. The D gene is left open where the match is weak. Not all rows give a size; the values are once, few, many and, for expanded clones, a class.

d_call: -; v_call: TRBV19; j_call: TRBJ1-5; clone_size: -; cdr3_nt: TGTGCCAGTAGTCCTCCCGACAGTTATAGCAATCAGCCCCAGCATTTT; cdr3_aa: CASSPPDSYSNQPQHF
d_call: TRBD2; v_call: TRBV2; j_call: TRBJ2-3; clone_size: -; cdr3_nt: TGTGCCAGCAGGGCTAGCGGAAGCACAGATACGCAGTATTTT; cdr3_aa: CASRASGSTDTQYF
d_call: TRBD2; v_call: TRBV10-1; j_call: TRBJ2-1; clone_size: -; cdr3_nt: TGCGCCAGCAGCCTTAGCGGGAGATTATCCCCTAGGGAGCAGTTCTTC; cdr3_aa: CASSLSGRLSPREQFF
d_call: -; v_call: TRBV4-2; j_call: TRBJ1-1; clone_size: -; cdr3_nt: TGTGCCAGCAGCCAAGATCTCCGGGGGAACACTGAAGCTTTCTTT; cdr3_aa: CASSQDLRGNTEAFF
d_call: TRBD1; v_call: TRBV6-5; j_call: TRBJ2-5; clone_size: -; cdr3_nt: TGTGCCAGCAGTTACTCTGGACAGGAAGAGACCCAGTACTTC; cdr3_aa: CASSYSGQEETQYF
d_call: -; v_call: TRBV6-6; j_call: TRBJ1-5; clone_size: -; cdr3_nt: TGTGCCAGCAGTTACGTCAGGGGAGGCAATCAGCCCCAGCATTTT; cdr3_aa: CASSYVRGGNQPQHF
d_call: TRBD2; v_call: TRBV5-4; j_call: TRBJ2-1; clone_size: -; cdr3_nt: TGTGCCAGCAGCTTGGTCCTAGCGGGAGGCGGTGAGCAGTTCTTC; cdr3_aa: CASSLVLAGGGEQFF
d_call: -; v_call: TRBV7-9; j_call: TRBJ2-5; clone_size: -; cdr3_nt: TGTGCCAGCAGCCCCTTAGCTCAAGAGACCCAGTACTTC; cdr3_aa: CASSPLAQETQYF
d_call: -; v_call: TRBV7-9; j_call: TRBJ2-3; clone_size: -; cdr3_nt: TGTGCCAGCAGCTACCCTATCTTCGGTTCAGATACGCAGTATTTT; cdr3_aa: CASSYPIFGSDTQYF
d_call: TRBD1; v_call: TRBV19; j_call: TRBJ1-1; clone_size: -; cdr3_nt: TGTGCCAGTAGCCGACAGGGGATGAACACTGAAGCTTTCTTT; cdr3_aa: CASSRQGMNTEAFF
d_call: TRBD1; v_call: TRBV27; j_call: TRBJ2-7; clone_size: -; cdr3_nt: TGTGCCAGCAGTTTCTTTATACAGGGGTCCTACGAGCAGTACTTC; cdr3_aa: CASSFFIQGSYEQYF
d_call: TRBD1; v_call: TRBV2; j_call: TRBJ1-1; clone_size: -; cdr3_nt: TGTGCCAGCAGTGGAGGCAGGGGGTATGGCACTGAAGCTTTCTTT; cdr3_aa: CASSGGRGYGTEAFF
d_call: TRBD2; v_call: TRBV6-1; j_call: TRBJ2-7; clone_size: -; cdr3_nt: TGTGCCAGCGGATTCGGGACTAGTGGGTACGAGCAGTACTTC; cdr3_aa: CASGFGTSGYEQYF
d_call: -; v_call: TRBV7-9; j_call: TRBJ2-7; clone_size: -; cdr3_nt: TGTGCCAGCACCCTGGGCAGGGGCTACTACGAGCAGTACTTC; cdr3_aa: CASTLGRGYYEQYF
d_call: -; v_call: TRBV27; j_call: TRBJ1-1; clone_size: -; cdr3_nt: TGTGCCAGCAGTTGGACAGTTAACACTGAAGCTTTCTTT; cdr3_aa: CASSWTVNTEAFF
d_call: -; v_call: TRBV6-1; j_call: TRBJ2-7; clone_size: -; cdr3_nt: TGTGCCAGCAGTGAAGCGAGATCCGGGGTTCCCTACGAGCAGTACTTC; cdr3_aa: CASSEARSGVPYEQYF
d_call: TRBD1; v_call: TRBV5-1; j_call: TRBJ2-7; clone_size: -; cdr3_nt: TGCGCCAGCAGCCCCGGGACAGGGGGCTACTACGAGCAGTACTTC; cdr3_aa: CASSPGTGGYYEQYF
d_call: -; v_call: TRBV28; j_call: TRBJ1-5; clone_size: -; cdr3_nt: TGTGCCAGCAGTTTAATAGCGGCAGGCGGTAGGCCCCAGCATTTT; cdr3_aa: CASSLIAAGGRPQHF
d_call: -; v_call: TRBV2; j_call: TRBJ1-1; clone_size: -; cdr3_nt: TGTGCCAGCAAAGACCCGAGGAGGAGCATGAACACTGAAGCTTTCTTT; cdr3_aa: CASKDPRRSMNTEAFF
d_call: TRBD2; v_call: TRBV4-2; j_call: TRBJ2-1; clone_size: once; cdr3_nt: TGTGCCAGCAGCCCAGCGGGAGAGGGCCCCGGCGGTTACAATGAGCAGTTCTTC; cdr3_aa: CASSPAGEGPGGYNEQFF
d_call: TRBD1; v_call: TRBV10-2; j_call: TRBJ1-2; clone_size: -; cdr3_nt: TGCGCCAGCAGTGAGAGGGGGAGCCGGACAGGGGGAGGTTATGGCTACACCTTC; cdr3_aa: CASSERGSRTGGGYGYTF
d_call: TRBD1; v_call: TRBV29-1; j_call: TRBJ2-7; clone_size: once; cdr3_nt: TGCAGCGTGGGGGGGACAGGGCGGCACGAGCAGTACTTC; cdr3_aa: CSVGGTGRHEQYF
d_call: TRBD2; v_call: TRBV2; j_call: TRBJ2-1; clone_size: -; cdr3_nt: TGTGCCAGCCGTGAGATATGGAGGACTAGCGGGAGGTTAAGGGGTGAGCAGTTCTTC; cdr3_aa: CASREIWRTSGRLRGEQFF
d_call: -; v_call: TRBV28; j_call: TRBJ1-5; clone_size: -; cdr3_nt: TGTGCCAGCAGTTTCAGGGCAGCCGATCAGCCCCAGCATTTT; cdr3_aa: CASSFRAADQPQHF
d_call: -; v_call: TRBV6-1; j_call: TRBJ1-4; clone_size: -; cdr3_nt: TGTGCCAGCAGAGGCCGGGACTTAGATGAAAAACTGTTTTTT; cdr3_aa: CASRGRDLDEKLFF
d_call: TRBD2; v_call: TRBV4-2; j_call: TRBJ2-3; clone_size: -; cdr3_nt: TGTGCCAGCAGCCTCGGGGGACCCAGCGGGATGGTAGATACGCAGTATTTT; cdr3_aa: CASSLGGPSGMVDTQYF
d_call: -; v_call: TRBV6-6; j_call: TRBJ2-3; clone_size: -; cdr3_nt: TGTGCCAGCAGTTACCCGGGACTGTCCCGGGATACGCAGTATTTT; cdr3_aa: CASSYPGLSRDTQYF
d_call: TRBD1; v_call: TRBV23-1; j_call: TRBJ1-1; clone_size: -; cdr3_nt: TGCGCCAGCAGTCAAAGGCTACAGGGGGTCCCCAATTGGACTGAAGCTTTCTTT; cdr3_aa: CASSQRLQGVPNWTEAFF
d_call: TRBD2; v_call: TRBV11-2; j_call: TRBJ2-5; clone_size: -; cdr3_nt: TGTGCCAGCAGAAGACTAGCGGGACAAGAGACCCAGTACTTC; cdr3_aa: CASRRLAGQETQYF
d_call: TRBD1; v_call: TRBV5-6; j_call: TRBJ1-1; clone_size: -; cdr3_nt: TGTGCCAGCAGCTTGCAGGGGGCCAGACCCCTCGAAGCTTTCTTT; cdr3_aa: CASSLQGARPLEAFF
d_call: TRBD1; v_call: TRBV4-2; j_call: TRBJ2-1; clone_size: -; cdr3_nt: TGTGCCAGCAGCCGGTCCCGGGACAGGGCCAATGAGCAGTTCTTC; cdr3_aa: CASSRSRDRANEQFF
d_call: TRBD2; v_call: TRBV29-1; j_call: TRBJ2-1; clone_size: -; cdr3_nt: TGCAGCGTTGAGGGACTAGCGGGGTCATACAATGAGCAGTTCTTC; cdr3_aa: CSVEGLAGSYNEQFF
d_call: -; v_call: TRBV7-7; j_call: TRBJ2-1; clone_size: -; cdr3_nt: TGTGCTAGCAGCTTAAGGGCGGGGCAGGGCAGTGAGCAGTTCTTC; cdr3_aa: CASSLRAGQGSEQFF
d_call: TRBD2; v_call: TRBV28; j_call: TRBJ2-7; clone_size: -; cdr3_nt: TGTGCCAGCAGTCCGACCCCCAGGCGACAGAAGGGACTAGCGCATTCCTACGAGCAGTACTTC; cdr3_aa: CASSPTPRRQKGLAHSYEQYF
d_call: TRBD1; v_call: TRBV2; j_call: TRBJ1-4; clone_size: -; cdr3_nt: TGTGCCAGCGGGGGGACAGGGCGTTTGGAAAAACTGTTTTTT; cdr3_aa: CASGGTGRLEKLFF
d_call: -; v_call: TRBV28; j_call: TRBJ2-4; clone_size: -; cdr3_nt: TGTGCCAGCAGTCCAATACAGGGTCTCAACATTCAGTACTTC; cdr3_aa: CASSPIQGLNIQYF
d_call: -; v_call: TRBV5-6; j_call: TRBJ1-4; clone_size: -; cdr3_nt: TGTGCCAGCAGCCCCCTAGGGGCAACTAATGAAAAACTGTTTTTT; cdr3_aa: CASSPLGATNEKLFF
d_call: TRBD1; v_call: TRBV2; j_call: TRBJ2-7; clone_size: -; cdr3_nt: TGTGCCAGCAGTGGAGAGACAGGGGGGTCCTACGAGCAGTACTTC; cdr3_aa: CASSGETGGSYEQYF
d_call: -; v_call: TRBV4-1; j_call: TRBJ1-1; clone_size: -; cdr3_nt: TGCGCCAGCAGTCCTACGCCCCGGGAGGGGTGGGAGAACACTGAAGCTTTCTTT; cdr3_aa: CASSPTPREGWENTEAFF
d_call: TRBD1; v_call: TRBV27; j_call: TRBJ2-7; clone_size: -; cdr3_nt: TGTGCCAGCAGTTTAGCCGGGACAGGGGCCTACGAGCAGTACTTC; cdr3_aa: CASSLAGTGAYEQYF
d_call: -; v_call: TRBV1; j_call: TRBJ2-1; clone_size: -; cdr3_nt: TGCACCAGCAGCCCCAATCCAAAGCGGGAGGACTACAATGAGCAGTTCTTC; cdr3_aa: CTSSPNPKREDYNEQFF
d_call: TRBD1; v_call: TRBV7-9; j_call: TRBJ2-5; clone_size: -; cdr3_nt: TGTGCCAGCAGCCCCTCCTGGGGGACAGGGGAAGAGACCCAGTACTTC; cdr3_aa: CASSPSWGTGEETQYF
d_call: -; v_call: TRBV7-2; j_call: TRBJ2-1; clone_size: once; cdr3_nt: TGTGCCAGCAGATCCGCCCGTAGTAGCTCCTACAATGAGCAGTTCTTC; cdr3_aa: CASRSARSSSYNEQFF
d_call: TRBD2; v_call: TRBV10-3; j_call: TRBJ2-1; clone_size: -; cdr3_nt: TGTGCCATCAGTGTGCGGGGGAGCTCCTACAATGAGCAGTTCTTC; cdr3_aa: CAISVRGSSYNEQFF
d_call: -; v_call: TRBV4-1; j_call: TRBJ2-1; clone_size: -; cdr3_nt: TGCGCCAGCAGCCAAGACATCTACAATGAGCAGTTCTTC; cdr3_aa: CASSQDIYNEQFF
d_call: -; v_call: TRBV7-9; j_call: TRBJ2-4; clone_size: -; cdr3_nt: TGTGCCAGCAGCCACACCAGGGGTGCCAAAAACATTCAGTACTTC; cdr3_aa: CASSHTRGAKNIQYF
d_call: -; v_call: TRBV15; j_call: TRBJ2-1; clone_size: -; cdr3_nt: TGTGCCACCAGCAGAGGAGGTTCGGGAGTCCACAATGAGCAGTTCTTC; cdr3_aa: CATSRGGSGVHNEQFF
d_call: TRBD1; v_call: TRBV5-6; j_call: TRBJ1-2; clone_size: once; cdr3_nt: TGTGCCAGCAGCTTGGGGGGACGGACAGGGAACTATGGCTACACCTTC; cdr3_aa: CASSLGGRTGNYGYTF
d_call: -; v_call: TRBV5-6; j_call: TRBJ2-1; clone_size: -; cdr3_nt: TGTGCCAGCAGCTTACAGGGTTGGCAGGAGCAGTTCTTC; cdr3_aa: CASSLQGWQEQFF
d_call: -; v_call: TRBV19; j_call: TRBJ2-7; clone_size: -; cdr3_nt: TGTGCCAGTAGTATAGATCAGGTATCCTACGAGCAGTACTTC; cdr3_aa: CASSIDQVSYEQYF
d_call: TRBD1; v_call: TRBV7-8; j_call: TRBJ1-1; clone_size: -; cdr3_nt: TGTGCCAGCAGCTTAGTTGGCAGGGGGAAGGCCTACACTGAAGCTTTCTTT; cdr3_aa: CASSLVGRGKAYTEAFF
d_call: -; v_call: TRBV7-7; j_call: TRBJ2-5; clone_size: -; cdr3_nt: TGTGCTAGCAGCTATGCAACAGGGCCACAAGAGACCCAGTACTTC; cdr3_aa: CASSYATGPQETQYF
d_call: TRBD1; v_call: TRBV5-1; j_call: TRBJ1-4; clone_size: -; cdr3_nt: TGCGCCAGCAGCTTGGCGGGGACAGGAGATGAAAAACTGTTTTTT; cdr3_aa: CASSLAGTGDEKLFF
d_call: -; v_call: TRBV28; j_call: TRBJ2-7; clone_size: -; cdr3_nt: TGTGCCAGCAGTTTAGGTGGCCTCTCTAGCTTCAGGCAGTACTTC; cdr3_aa: CASSLGGLSSFRQYF